This T cell receptor beta chain was documented in a study of beta chain features in type 1 diabetes (dated by TCRdb to the late 2010s). About the study as a whole: Mean age, gender distribution, total cell number and subset yield were not different between patients and healthy donors. Across all samples, fewer than 110,000,000 sorted cells were examined, and cell number per subset correlated strongly with RNA yield. In the study, recently diagnosed type 1 diabetes patients and matched healthy donors were compared on the TCRB repertoires of their sorted circulating CD4+ T cell subsets. Regulatory and stem cell-like memory subsets were obtained from only 8 patients and about eight healthy donors, while naive and central memory subsets were obtained from all 30 or so donors. The investigation overall reported the following: HLA sub-analyses involved small numbers of individuals, so any influence of HLA type on TCRB rearrangement remained unresolved. At VDJ recombination sites, type 1 diabetes patients had fewer insertions and more deleted nucleotides, which implies abnormalities in thymic rearrangement. Because cDNA was sequenced instead of genomic DNA, activated cells with high expression could be over-represented, although the groups did not differ in activation or CD3 levels. Shorter templates might have been favored by PCR, but patient and control samples were amplified and corrected together, so both groups would have been affected equally by any skew. Type 1 diabetes patients showed a moderate but significant shortening of TCRB CDR3 length in all four CD4+ subsets. Naive, central memory and regulatory TCRB repertoires appeared to be more similar among patients than among healthy donors.

Each donor gave one peripheral blood draw, averaging approximately 120 mL, which was collected into heparinised tubes. A BD FACSAria II and a panel including CD45RO, CCR7, CD25, CD127, CD95 and CD27 were used to sort naive, central memory, regulatory and stem cell-like memory CD4+ T cells. All sorted populations exceeded 95% purity. PBMCs were isolated immediately by Lymphoprep density gradient centrifugation and stained directly without culture. Samples were stained and sorted in pairs, with one healthy donor and one patient per experiment, so that batch effects were minimized. A note on this clone: Which antigen it targets is not known. The record has no base qualities; no much larger clone is one base away.

All of the isolated RNA was reverse transcribed with the High Capacity cDNA Reverse Transcription Kit, so expressed TCRB transcripts were sequenced. Deep immunoSEQ sequencing was applied to naive, central memory and regulatory T cell samples, giving an average of around 3.4 million total reads per sample. After sorted cells were lysed in RLT buffer, RNA was extracted with DNase-treated RNeasy Micro or Mini kits, with the choice depending on cell number. Each cell subset was processed separately to prevent cross-contamination, with patient and healthy donor samples processed together. TCRB sequences were amplified from cDNA with the immunoSEQ multiplex PCR, producing 87-bp fragments spanning the CDR3 region. Amplicons were sequenced on the Illumina HiSeq platform. Concerning the study's data processing: PCR bias was corrected computationally using synthetic template baselines, and reads within Hamming distance 2 were collapsed, with unmergeable singletons discarded. By aligning reads against IMGT, V, D and J genes, CDR3 length, and insertions or deletions at six rearrangement sites were assigned. Within each subset, clonotype counts were normalized to sorted cell number, and only after that were true diversity and Gini coefficients computed with the tcR R package. Repertoire sharing was quantified using the overlap coefficient calculated on TCRB nucleotide sequences. As a proxy for the pre-selection repertoire, out-of-frame TCRB sequences from naive cells were analyzed. TCRdb provides this immuneACCESS table in a form limited to in-frame rearrangements. Some clones are lacking; in checked studies, under half of them reflect an unresolved V gene, and why the rest are absent is not known. The D gene and trimming were derived from the DNA, and the V and J assignments and clone size from that table. Here the sample has around 710,000 clones; around 11% occur a single time. The top ten constitute roughly 0.11% of the sample.

The sequence was collected from a man aged 25-40 years with type 1 diabetes. The specimen was naive CD4+ T cells from blood. The cell subset or site label for this specimen denotes: true naive CD4+ T cells.

In nucleotides, the sequence is TGTGCCAGCAGTTTTACAGGGGAGCCTGGGGCCAACGTCCTGACTTTC. It specifies CASSFTGEPGANVLTF. The rearranged chain carries TRBV28 and TRBJ2-6; 7 central bases correspond to TRBD1. Germline trimming amounts to 3 bases on V and 2 bases on J, with 4 as the count of junction bases outside the gene matches. The CDR3 numbers 16 residues from cysteine through phenylalanine. Only CDR3 DNA remains: 48 bases, in frame from the first base. CDR1 and CDR2 (MDHEN, SYDVKM) derive from the germline V gene.